The next 13 T cell receptor beta chains were all read from a single sample in a study of CXCR3-negative and CXCR3-positive naive CD8 T cells. 5' RACE that incorporated UMI labels was used to prepare the TRB cDNA libraries. One entry per CDR3 protein, without DNA, is what TCRdb gives after re-calling the 5' RACE reads. This table holds some 130,000 distinct CDR3 sequences. These receptors' targets are unknown. Study conclusions and caveats: TRB CDR3s of CXCR3-positive naive cells were more hydrophobic than those of CXCR3-negative naive cells.

Sequenced sample: naive CXCR3+ CD8+ T cells from blood. As for subset: CD45RO-CCR7+CD27+CD95- naive CD8+ T cells expressing CXCR3 (TNR3+). Receptors originate from a human donor in good health. Some clones in this sample may be carry-over from other donors' samples.

The chain joins TRBV7-9 to TRBJ2-5. This CDR3 spans 14 amino acids. Germline assignment: CDR1 SEHNR and CDR2 FQNEAQ (reference sequence). CDR3 sequence reads: CASSLGGVRETQYF.

The chain carries TRBV4-1 and TRBJ2-7; without DNA, the TCRdb call of TRBD2 cannot be checked. CDR3 size: 15 residues. Germline CDR1 and CDR2: MGHRA and YSYEKL. This CDR3 is CASSQETGVDYEQYF.

V gene TRBV29-1 combines with J gene TRBJ1-1. Germline CDR1 and CDR2: SQVTM and ANQGSEA. The CDR3 contains 14 residues. The chain's CDR3 is CSVQARGLGTEAFF.

The V call is TRBV6-4, the J call TRBJ2-1; as DNA is missing, the TRBD1 call by TCRdb cannot be tested. Germline CDR1 and CDR2: MRHNA and SNTAGT. The CDR3 has 14 residues. The CDR3 loop reads CASSDSGTANEQFF.

The chain combines TRBV7-9 with TRBJ2-7. The CDR3 is made up of 14 amino acids. Per the germline V gene, CDR1 is SEHNR and CDR2 is FQNEAQ (reference sequence). CDR3 residues: CASRNKEHVHEQYF.

The chain joins TRBV24-1 to TRBJ2-7. Germline CDR1 and CDR2: KGHDR and SFDVKD. This CDR3 is 14 amino acids long. This CDR3 reads CATSDGDAAYEQYF.

This chain connects TRBV29-1 to TRBJ1-2. CDR3 length: 13 amino acids. The germline gives CDR1 SQVTM, CDR2 ANQGSEA. The CDR3 protein is CSVRGGRDYGYTF.

The V call is TRBV28, the J call TRBJ2-3; TCRdb proposes TRBD1, but this gene call is untestable without DNA. This CDR3 has 16 residues. Germline loops: CDR1 MDHEN, CDR2 SYDVKM. CDR3 protein: CASSFIRTGSTDTQYF.

The rearrangement joins TRBV13 to TRBJ2-7; TCRdb gives TRBD2 as the D gene, but with no DNA this cannot be confirmed. Germline V gene data show CDR1 as PRHDT and CDR2 as FYEKMQ (reference sequence). The CDR3 spans 16 residues. CDR3 loop: CASSSTDGPGVGEQYF.

This chain uses TRBV21-1 with TRBJ2-1. TRBV21-1 is an annotated pseudogene. The CDR3 spans 18 residues. Here the CDR3 reads CASSKVHGTVSSYNEQFF.

CDR3 sequence: CSVDFRGRTEAFF. The gene calls are TRBV29-1 and TRBJ1-1; absent DNA, TCRdb's TRBD1 call cannot be checked. The CDR3 is made up of 13 amino acids. Germline values: CDR1 SQVTM, CDR2 ANQGSEA.

The J gene is TRBJ2-2, the V gene TRBV29-1; the TRBD1 assignment by TCRdb is unverifiable without DNA. Germline V lookup: CDR1 SQVTM, CDR2 ANQGSEA. This CDR3 has 14 residues. CDR3: CSVPSSPNTGELFF.

The rearrangement uses TRBV28 and TRBJ2-3. The CDR3 contains 13 residues. Germline CDR1 MDHEN, CDR2 SYDVKM. CDR3 in amino acids: CASSGRLTDTQYF.